This TCR beta chain was retrieved from a study of T-cell reconstitution after alpha-beta-depleted transplantation in children. This clonotype has more than one count but fewer than ten. Its antigen is not known. Molecular barcoding with unique molecular identifiers was used for the TCRbeta library. One entry per CDR3 protein, called by TCRdb with MiXCR from the PCR reads. The repertoire includes approximately 500,000 distinct CDR3 sequences, over 9.5% of them detected once, and just over 2% sits in the top ten. Study-level findings and limits: One year post-transplant, T-cell counts and diversity were largely derived from T cells produced anew. Certain patients had high TCRbeta diversity at day 60, and it came from recipient T cells and thymic progenitors that survived. Where alpha-beta T cells came from about two months after transplant was reportedly several hundred expanded graft clones.

The material was PBMCs, obtained before TCRalphabeta/CD19-depleted stem cell transplant. The TCR sequence derives from a child aged 2 to 10 with inherited bone marrow failure, due to receive a stem cell transplant.

This chain's CDR3 is CASSEQGGYGYTF. Written as DNA, the CDR3 is TGTGCCAGCAGTGAACAGGGTGGCTATGGCTACACCTTC. The chain is built from TRBV2 and TRBJ1-2; TRBD1 is a possible D gene (5 bases). Germline lookup yields CDR1 SNHLY and CDR2 FYNNEI. The CDR3 is made up of 13 amino acids. V was pared by 2 bases and J by 4 bases, with 8 bases between.